Shown below are 21 T cell receptor beta chains from a single sample sequenced in a study of blood T cell repertoires in COVID-19. The repertoire was sequenced with immunoSEQ multiplex PCR; TCRdb's copy has only in-frame clones and lacks some. This table has about 270,000 clones, approximately 90% appearing once. The sample comprised PBMCs or T cells enriched from blood (not recorded which). These receptors originate from a man aged 35 to 55 who had been exposed to COVID-19.

This sequence joins TRBV2 and TRBJ2-2, with 8 bases lining up with TRBD1. CDR1 SNHLY and CDR2 FYNNEI come from the germline V gene. Germline trimming cut 2 bases from V and 6 bases from J; bases unmatched to any gene: 11. The CDR3 is 17 amino acids. The CDR3 DNA sequence: TGTGCCAGCAGTGAACACCGCGGCAGGGGGCAACCCGGGGAGCTGTTTTTT. Amino acids: CASSEHRGRGQPGELFF.

The chain has TRBV24-1 and TRBJ1-2, with TRBD1 identical over 10 bases. V shed 3 bases, J shed 5 bases, and the junction held 14 bases outside the gene matches. The CDR3 is 18 residues long. CDR1 and CDR2 (germline): KGHDR, SFDVKD. CDR3 bases: TGTGCCACCAGTGATAGCACCGGGACAGGGGCCTCTTTTTATGGCTACACCTTC. As protein: CATSDSTGTGASFYGYTF.

A note on this clone: Other DNA sequences in this specimen translate into the identical CDR3. V and J are TRBV5-1 and TRBJ2-7; 9 nucleotides line up with TRBD1. The V and J ends lost 1 base and 3 bases, in that order; junction bases with no gene match: 2. CDR1 and CDR2 (germline): SGHRS, YFSETQ. The CDR3 covers 14 residues. For the CDR3, the DNA is TGCGCCAGCAGCTTGTCGGGACAGGGCTACGAGCAGTACTTC. This translates into CASSLSGQGYEQYF.

J is TRBJ2-3 and V is TRBV9, with TRBD2 identical over 9 bases. This CDR3 spans 16 amino acids. Germline V lookup: CDR1 SGDLS, CDR2 YYNGEE. Trimming at V came to 4 bases and at J to 2 bases, leaving 8 bases not matched to a gene. For the CDR3, the DNA is TGTGCCAGCAGCTTACCGACTAGCGGTATCACAGATACGCAGTATTTT. It yields the protein CASSLPTSGITDTQYF.

This clone was recorded a few times. The chain uses TRBV27 and TRBJ2-1; TRBD2 agrees at 8 bases. J gave up 3 bases and V 3 bases, and 1 base lay outside the gene matches. The CDR3 extends over 14 amino acids. The V gene's germline CDR1 is MNHEY and CDR2 SMNVEV (reference sequence). The CDR3 nucleotides are TGTGCCAGCAGTTTTACTAGCGGCTACAATGAGCAGTTCTTC. Translating it yields CASSFTSGYNEQFF.

This clone occurred a few times. V gene TRBV7-9 combines with J gene TRBJ2-7; TRBD1 might be the D (6 bases). The CDR3 extends over 13 amino acids. Germline CDR1 reads SEHNR; CDR2 reads FQNEAQ (reference sequence). V lost 5 bases and J 3 bases, leaving 11 bases between the germline ends. CDR3 DNA sequence: TGTGCCAGCAGCCCCACAGGGTTCTACGAGCAGTACTTC. Protein product: CASSPTGFYEQYF.

This chain connects TRBV28 to TRBJ1-6; TRBD1 matches at 7 bases. J was trimmed by 5 bases and V by 4 bases; bases with no gene match: 8. This CDR3 has 16 residues. CDR1 and CDR2 (germline): MDHEN, SYDVKM. The CDR3 nucleotides are TGTGCCAGCAGTTCCCAACGACAGGGCCATAATTCACCCCTCCACTTT. It specifies CASSSQRQGHNSPLHF.

The CDR3 loop is CASSGTSGSREQFF. In DNA, the CDR3 is TGTGCCAGCAGCGGGACTAGCGGGAGTCGGGAGCAGTTCTTC. The chain recombines TRBV11-3 with TRBJ2-1; 14 bases fit TRBD2. This CDR3 contains 14 residues. V shed 5 bases, J shed 10 bases, and the junction held 4 bases outside the gene matches. Germline V gene sequence: CDR1 SGHNT, CDR2 YENEEA.

The chain employs TRBV27 and TRBJ2-1; TRBD2 matches 7 bases. V was pared by 2 bases and J by 0 bases, with 1 base of the junction left unmatched. The germline gives CDR1 MNHEY, CDR2 SMNVEV (reference sequence). This CDR3 comprises 15 residues. The chain's CDR3 is CASSLGGSSYNEQFF. In nucleotides, the CDR3 is TGTGCCAGCAGTTTAGGCGGGAGCTCCTACAATGAGCAGTTCTTC.

The chain employs TRBV28 and TRBJ1-6; D might be TRBD1 (6 bases). There are 14 residues in the CDR3. Germline loops: CDR1 MDHEN, CDR2 SYDVKM. Trimming removed 8 bases from V and 5 bases from J, with 13 bases in between. The CDR3 DNA is TGTGCCAGCGGGGAAGGACAGAATAATTCACCCCTCCACTTT. Residues: CASGEGQNNSPLHF.

The chain recombines TRBV11-3 with TRBJ2-7; 7 nucleotides line up with TRBD1. Germline loops: CDR1 SGHNT, CDR2 YENEEA. V was clipped by 6 bases and J by 2 bases; unmatched bases: 16. The CDR3 is 17 residues long. This CDR3 reads CASSRGSGTVSPYEQYF. CDR3 nucleotides: TGTGCCAGCAGTAGGGGGTCCGGGACAGTCTCTCCCTACGAGCAGTACTTC. The full variable domain, rest sourced from reference TRBV11-3 and TRBJ2-7, is EAGVVQSPRYKIIEKKQPVAFWCNPISGHNTLYWYLQNLGQGPELLIRYENEEAVDDSQLPKDRFSAERLKGVDSTLKIQPAELGDSAVYLCASSRGSGTVSPYEQYFGPGTRLTVT.

The chain has TRBV21-1 and TRBJ2-7; TRBD1 is the table's D call, not checked against the DNA. TRBV21-1 counts as a pseudogene. The length of the CDR3 is 14 residues. This CDR3 is CASSPRTGSNEQYF. Here the CDR3 DNA reads TGTGCCAGCAGCCCCCGGACAGGGTCCAACGAGCAGTACTTC.

CDR3 sequence: CASSPILLKAQPQHF. The CDR3 bases are TGTGCCAGCAGTCCGATACTACTAAAGGCACAGCCCCAGCATTTT. This rearrangement joins TRBV6-5 to TRBJ1-5; D not resolved. The CDR3 extends over 15 amino acids. The V gene lost 5 bases and the J gene lost 7 bases, with 18 bases spanning the gap. Germline CDR1 and CDR2: MNHEY and SVGAGI.

The chain joins TRBV3-1 (or the pseudogene TRBV3-2) to TRBJ2-7, with a possible D match to TRBD1 (6 bases). The CDR3 loop spans 15 amino acids. In germline, CDR1 is LGHDT, CDR2 YNNKEL (reference sequence). Deletions cut 0 bases from V and 4 bases from J, with 13 bases between. The chain's CDR3 is CASSQDLRRGYEQYF. As DNA, the CDR3 is TGTGCCAGCAGCCAAGATCTCCGCAGGGGTTACGAGCAGTACTTC.

The gene calls are TRBV19 and TRBJ2-7; 10 bases align to TRBD2. Germline lookup yields CDR1 LNHDA and CDR2 SQIVND (reference sequence). Germline trimming cut 4 bases from V and 3 bases from J; bases unmatched to any gene: 6. This CDR3 is built from 15 residues. The CDR3 bases are TGTGCCAGTAGTACCCAAGCGGGAGGGGGCTACGAGCAGTACTTC. This codes for CASSTQAGGGYEQYF.

This clone was observed once. The genes are TRBV6-5 and TRBJ2-1; D might be TRBD2 (5 bases). Deletions cut 2 bases from V and 13 bases from J, with 15 bases between. The CDR3 covers 13 residues. Germline V gene sequence: CDR1 MNHEY, CDR2 SVGAGI. The CDR3 DNA reads TGTGCCAGCAGTTACGAGGACTTTTCGAGCCAGTTCTTC. Its translation is CASSYEDFSSQFF.

This sequence joins TRBV27 and TRBJ1-5; D gene ambiguous. Between the trimmed V and J ends, which lost 2 bases and 0 bases, there was a span of 5 bases. Germline V gives CDR1 MNHEY, CDR2 SMNVEV (reference sequence). The CDR3 spans 14 residues. The CDR3 loop reads CASSLLNSNQPQHF. Written as DNA, the CDR3 is TGTGCCAGCAGTTTACTTAATAGCAATCAGCCCCAGCATTTT.

The chain combines TRBV5-1 with TRBJ1-1; a possible D gene is TRBD1 (5 bases). The CDR3 is made up of 15 amino acids. Germline CDR1 reads SGHRS; CDR2 reads YFSETQ. Trimming pared 4 bases from V and 3 bases from J, leaving 16 bases between. For the CDR3, the DNA is TGCGCCAGCAGCCGGACCGTGGTAGGGGACACTGAAGCTTTCTTT. Translating it yields CASSRTVVGDTEAFF.

The V gene is TRBV19, the J gene TRBJ2-2; the D gene is possibly TRBD2 (6 bases). Trimming took 5 bases from V and 2 from J, leaving 12 bases between them. The CDR3 covers 15 residues. Germline V lookup: CDR1 LNHDA, CDR2 SQIVND (reference sequence). CDR3 sequence (DNA): TGTGCCAGTAGTCTCCTAGCGACTAACACCGGGGAGCTGTTTTTT. Its translation: CASSLLATNTGELFF.

The gene calls are TRBV11-3 and TRBJ2-7; D might be TRBD2 (6 bases). The CDR3 totals 14 residues. V was trimmed by 1 base and J by 4 bases, leaving 11 bases between them. Germline assignment: CDR1 SGHNT and CDR2 YENEEA. CDR3 residues: CASSLGPSDYEQYF. The CDR3 bases are TGTGCCAGCAGCTTAGGTCCTAGCGATTACGAGCAGTACTTC.

This rearrangement joins TRBV11-2 to TRBJ2-7, with TRBD1 matching over 9 bases. CDR3 length: 15 amino acids. Germline CDR1 SGHAT, CDR2 FQNNGV. After removal of 4 bases from V and 3 bases from J, the junction contained 7 bases not matched to a gene. The CDR3 bases are TGTGCCAGCAGCTACGACAGGGGGAAGTTCTACGAGCAGTACTTC. Translation: CASSYDRGKFYEQYF.